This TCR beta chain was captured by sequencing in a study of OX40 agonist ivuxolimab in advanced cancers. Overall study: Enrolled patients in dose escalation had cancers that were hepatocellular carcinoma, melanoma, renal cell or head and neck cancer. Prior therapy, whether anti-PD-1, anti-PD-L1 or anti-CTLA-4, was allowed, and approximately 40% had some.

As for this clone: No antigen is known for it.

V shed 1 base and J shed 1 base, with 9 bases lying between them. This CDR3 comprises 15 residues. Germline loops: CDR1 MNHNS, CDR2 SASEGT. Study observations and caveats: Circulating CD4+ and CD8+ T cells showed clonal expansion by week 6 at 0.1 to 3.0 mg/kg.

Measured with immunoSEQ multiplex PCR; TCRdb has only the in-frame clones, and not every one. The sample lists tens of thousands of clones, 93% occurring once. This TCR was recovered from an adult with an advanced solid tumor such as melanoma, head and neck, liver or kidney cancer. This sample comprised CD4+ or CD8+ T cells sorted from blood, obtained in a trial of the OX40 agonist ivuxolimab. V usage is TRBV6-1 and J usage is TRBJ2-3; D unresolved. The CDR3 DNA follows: TGTGCCAGCAGTGAAGGACCCGGCGGCACAGATACGCAGTATTTT. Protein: CASSEGPGGTDTQYF.